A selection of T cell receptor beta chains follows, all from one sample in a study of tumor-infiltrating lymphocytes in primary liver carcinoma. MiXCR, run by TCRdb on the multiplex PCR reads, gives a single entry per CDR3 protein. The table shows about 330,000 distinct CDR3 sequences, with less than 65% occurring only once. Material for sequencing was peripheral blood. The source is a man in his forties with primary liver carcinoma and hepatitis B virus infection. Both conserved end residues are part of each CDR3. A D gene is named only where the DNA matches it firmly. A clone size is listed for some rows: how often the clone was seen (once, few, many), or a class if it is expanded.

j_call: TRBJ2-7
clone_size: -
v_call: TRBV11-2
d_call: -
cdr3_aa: CASSWGDYNEQYF
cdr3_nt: TGTGCCAGCAGCTGGGGCGACTACAACGAGCAGTACTTC

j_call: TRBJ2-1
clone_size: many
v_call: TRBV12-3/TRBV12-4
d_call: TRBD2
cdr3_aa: CASAISGTNREQFF
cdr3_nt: TGTGCCAGCGCGATTAGCGGGACCAACCGTGAGCAGTTCTTC

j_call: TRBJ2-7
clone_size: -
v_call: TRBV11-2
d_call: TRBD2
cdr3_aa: CASSFAGTSGYEQHF
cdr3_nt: TGTGCCAGCAGCTTTGCCGGGACTAGCGGCTACGAGCAGCACTTT

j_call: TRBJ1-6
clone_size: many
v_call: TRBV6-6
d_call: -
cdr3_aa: CASSNGGNSPLHF
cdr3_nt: TGTGCCAGCAGCAACGGAGGGAATTCACCCCTCCACTTT

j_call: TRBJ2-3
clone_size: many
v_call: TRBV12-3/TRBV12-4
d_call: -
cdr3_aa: CASSLGQGTTDTQYF
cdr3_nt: TGTGCCAGCAGTCTTGGACAAGGGACCACAGATACGCAGTATTTT

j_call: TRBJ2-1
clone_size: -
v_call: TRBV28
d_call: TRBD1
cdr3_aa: CASRFGQGDNEQFF
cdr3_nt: TGTGCCAGTAGGTTCGGGCAGGGGGACAATGAGCAGTTCTTC

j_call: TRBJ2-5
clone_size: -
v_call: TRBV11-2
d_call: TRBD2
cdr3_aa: CASSPTSGAQETQYF
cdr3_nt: TGTGCCAGCAGCCCAACTAGCGGCGCTCAAGAGACCCAGTACTTC

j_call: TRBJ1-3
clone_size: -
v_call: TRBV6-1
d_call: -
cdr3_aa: CASSYRDLGNTIYF
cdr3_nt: TGTGCCAGCAGTTACCGGGACCTTGGAAACACCATATATTTT

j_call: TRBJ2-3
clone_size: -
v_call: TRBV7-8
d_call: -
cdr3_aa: CASSSVPPQSTDTQYF
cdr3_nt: TGTGCCAGCAGCTCCGTCCCGCCTCAAAGCACAGATACGCAGTATTTT

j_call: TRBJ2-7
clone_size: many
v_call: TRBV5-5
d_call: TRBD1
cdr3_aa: CASSPTGVYEQYF
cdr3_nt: TGTGCCAGCAGCCCGACAGGGGTCTACGAGCAGTACTTC

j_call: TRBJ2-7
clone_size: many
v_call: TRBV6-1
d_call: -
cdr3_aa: CASQRQATYEQYF
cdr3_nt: TGTGCCAGCCAACGACAGGCCACCTACGAGCAGTACTTC

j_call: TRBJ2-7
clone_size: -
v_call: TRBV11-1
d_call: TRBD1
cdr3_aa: CTSSLRQGAYEQYF
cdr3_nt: TGTACCAGCAGCTTACGGCAGGGGGCCTACGAACAGTACTTC

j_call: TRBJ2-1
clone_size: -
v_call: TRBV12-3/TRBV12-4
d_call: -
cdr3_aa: CASSSTRGEQFF
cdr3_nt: TGTGCCAGCAGCTCAACTCGGGGGGAGCAGTTCTTC

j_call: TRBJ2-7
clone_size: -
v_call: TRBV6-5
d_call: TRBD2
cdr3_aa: CASSPSTTAREREQYF
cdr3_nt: TGTGCCAGCAGCCCCTCAACGACTGCGCGGGAGCGCGAGCAGTACTTC

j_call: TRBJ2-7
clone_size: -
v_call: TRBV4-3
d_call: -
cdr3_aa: CASSQDTVRVGEQYF
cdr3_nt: TGCGCTAGCAGCCAAGATACGGTCAGGGTGGGAGAGCAGTACTTC

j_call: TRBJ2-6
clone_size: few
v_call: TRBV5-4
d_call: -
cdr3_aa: CASSYPSSGANVLTF
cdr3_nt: TGTGCCAGCAGCTATCCCAGCTCTGGGGCCAACGTCCTGACTTTC

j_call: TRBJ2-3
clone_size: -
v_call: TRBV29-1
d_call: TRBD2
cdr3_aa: CSAKLAGGPTDTQYF
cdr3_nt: TGCAGCGCCAAACTAGCGGGAGGACCCACAGATACGCAGTATTTT

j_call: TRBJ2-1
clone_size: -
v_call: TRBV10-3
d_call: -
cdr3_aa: CAISGAGFGEQFF
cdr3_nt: TGTGCCATCAGCGGTGCGGGGTTTGGTGAGCAGTTCTTC

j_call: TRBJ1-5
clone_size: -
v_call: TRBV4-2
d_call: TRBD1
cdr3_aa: CASSQVEGSGQFSNQPQRF
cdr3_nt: TGTGCCAGCAGCCAAGTGGAGGGGTCGGGACAGTTTAGCAATCAGCCCCAACGTTTT

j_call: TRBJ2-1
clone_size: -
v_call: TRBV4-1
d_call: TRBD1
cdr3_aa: CASSRADRRKDEQSF
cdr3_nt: TGCGCCAGCAGCCGGGCGGACAGGAGAAAAGATGAGCAGTCCTTC

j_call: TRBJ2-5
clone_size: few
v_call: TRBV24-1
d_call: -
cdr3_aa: CATSDSPAEETQYF
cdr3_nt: TGTGCCACCAGTGATAGCCCAGCTGAAGAGACCCAGTACTTC

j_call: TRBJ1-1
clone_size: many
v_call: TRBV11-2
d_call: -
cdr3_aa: CASSLGVAEAFF
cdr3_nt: TGTGCCAGCAGCTTAGGGGTAGCTGAAGCTTTCTTT

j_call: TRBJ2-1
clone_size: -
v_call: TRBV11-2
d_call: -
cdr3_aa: CASILGKKLDEQFF
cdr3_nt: TGTGCCAGCATCCTAGGGAAGAAGTTAGATGAGCAGTTCTTC

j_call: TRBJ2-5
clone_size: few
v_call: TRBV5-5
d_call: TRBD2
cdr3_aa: CASSLGLEGQETQYF
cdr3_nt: TGTGCCAGCAGCCTCGGACTAGAGGGACAAGAGACCCAGTACTTC